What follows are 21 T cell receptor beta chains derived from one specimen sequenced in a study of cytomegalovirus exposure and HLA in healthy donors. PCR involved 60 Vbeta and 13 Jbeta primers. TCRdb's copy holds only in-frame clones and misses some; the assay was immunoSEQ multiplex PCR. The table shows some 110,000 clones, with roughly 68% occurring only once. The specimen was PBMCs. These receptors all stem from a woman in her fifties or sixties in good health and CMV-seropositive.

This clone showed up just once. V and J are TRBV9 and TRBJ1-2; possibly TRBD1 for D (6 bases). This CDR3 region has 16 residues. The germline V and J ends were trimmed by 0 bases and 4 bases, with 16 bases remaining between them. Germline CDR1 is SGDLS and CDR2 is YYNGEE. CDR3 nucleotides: TGTGCCAGCAGCGTAGGGGGGCATAGGGAGGGCTATGGCTACACCTTC. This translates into CASSVGGHREGYGYTF.

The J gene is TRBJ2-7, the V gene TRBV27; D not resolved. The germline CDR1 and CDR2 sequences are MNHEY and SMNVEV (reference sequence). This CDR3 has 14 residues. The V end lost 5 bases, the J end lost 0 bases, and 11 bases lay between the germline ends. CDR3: CASSIYGDSYEQYF. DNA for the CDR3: TGTGCCAGCAGTATATACGGAGACTCCTACGAGCAGTACTTC.

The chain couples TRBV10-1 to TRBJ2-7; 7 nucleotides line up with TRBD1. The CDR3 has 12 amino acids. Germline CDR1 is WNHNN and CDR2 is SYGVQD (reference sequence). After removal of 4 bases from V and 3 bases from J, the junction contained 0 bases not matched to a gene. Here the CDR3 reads CASSAGGYEQYF. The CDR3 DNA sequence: TGCGCCAGCAGTGCAGGGGGCTACGAGCAGTACTTC.

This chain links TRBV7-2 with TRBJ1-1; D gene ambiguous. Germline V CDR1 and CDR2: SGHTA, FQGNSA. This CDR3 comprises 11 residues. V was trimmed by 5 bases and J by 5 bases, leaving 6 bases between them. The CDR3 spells CASSPQTEAFF. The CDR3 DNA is TGTGCCAGCAGCCCCCAAACTGAAGCTTTCTTT. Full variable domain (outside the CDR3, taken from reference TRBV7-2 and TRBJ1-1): GAGVSQSPSNKVTEKGKDVELRCDPISGHTALYWYRQSLGQGLEFLIYFQGNSAPDKSGLPSDRFSAERTGGSVSTLTIQRTQQEDSAVYLCASSPQTEAFFGQGTRLTVV.

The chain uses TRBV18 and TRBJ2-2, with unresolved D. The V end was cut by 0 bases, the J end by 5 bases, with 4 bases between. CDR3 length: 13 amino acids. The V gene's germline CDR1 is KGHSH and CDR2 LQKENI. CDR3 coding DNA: TGTGCCAGCTCACCACCCCCTACCGGGGAGCTGTTTTTT. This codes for CASSPPPTGELFF.

CDR3 loop: CASSPPGQGTTPLHF. Written as DNA, the CDR3 is TGTGCCAGCAGTCCACCAGGACAGGGGACGACACCCCTCCACTTT. The V and J genes are TRBV28 and TRBJ1-6, with TRBD1 matching 9 bases. Germline loops: CDR1 MDHEN, CDR2 SYDVKM. The CDR3 covers 15 residues. The trim removed 5 bases at V and 11 bases at J, leaving 10 bases unmatched.

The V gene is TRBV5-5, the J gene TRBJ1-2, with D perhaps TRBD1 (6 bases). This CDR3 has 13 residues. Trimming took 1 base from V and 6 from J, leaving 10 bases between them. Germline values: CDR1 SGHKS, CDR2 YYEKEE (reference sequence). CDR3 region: CASSLLTGNGYTF. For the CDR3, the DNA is TGTGCCAGCAGCTTGCTAACAGGGAATGGCTACACCTTC.

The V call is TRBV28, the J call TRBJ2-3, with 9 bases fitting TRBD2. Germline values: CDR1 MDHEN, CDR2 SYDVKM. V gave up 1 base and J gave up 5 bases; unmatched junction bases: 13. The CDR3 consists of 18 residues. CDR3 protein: CASSLFNLGGGAGDTQYF. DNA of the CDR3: TGTGCCAGCAGTTTATTCAACTTGGGCGGGGGGGCTGGAGATACGCAGTATTTT.

CDR3 sequence: CASSQDRGNYGYTF. The CDR3 bases are TGCGCCAGCAGCCAAGATCGGGGAAACTATGGCTACACCTTC. V gene TRBV4-1 combines with J gene TRBJ1-2, with D uncertain. This CDR3 contains 14 residues. V was shortened by 0 bases and J by 2 bases, with 7 bases between the two germline ends. The germline V gene encodes CDR1 MGHRA and CDR2 YSYEKL.

CDR3 residues: CAISERGFLNYGYTF. As DNA, the CDR3 is TGTGCCATCAGTGAGCGGGGGTTTTTGAACTATGGCTACACCTTC. The chain recombines TRBV10-3 with TRBJ1-2; perhaps TRBD1 as D (5 bases). V was shortened by 2 bases and J by 2 bases, with 12 bases between the two germline ends. Germline loops: CDR1 ENHRY, CDR2 SYGVKD. The CDR3 loop spans 15 amino acids.

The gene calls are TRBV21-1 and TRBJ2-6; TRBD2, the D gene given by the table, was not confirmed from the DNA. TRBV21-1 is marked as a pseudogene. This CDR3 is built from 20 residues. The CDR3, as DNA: TGTGCCAGCACAAGGGGAGCAATCGACGCGGGGGGGCCTGGGGCCAACGTCCTGACTTTC. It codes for CASTRGAIDAGGPGANVLTF.

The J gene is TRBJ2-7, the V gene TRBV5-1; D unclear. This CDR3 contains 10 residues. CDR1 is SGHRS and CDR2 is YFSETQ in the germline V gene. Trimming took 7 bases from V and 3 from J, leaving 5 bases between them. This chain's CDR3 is CASLLYEQYF. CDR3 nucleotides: TGCGCCAGCCTCCTCTACGAGCAGTACTTC.

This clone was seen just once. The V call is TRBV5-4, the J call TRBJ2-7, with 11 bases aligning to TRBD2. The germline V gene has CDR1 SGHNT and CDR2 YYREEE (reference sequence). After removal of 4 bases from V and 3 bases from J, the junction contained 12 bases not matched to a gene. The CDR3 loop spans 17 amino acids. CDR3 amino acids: CASSRGVAGGINYEQYF. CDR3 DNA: TGTGCCAGCAGCAGAGGGGTAGCGGGGGGGATTAACTACGAGCAGTACTTC.

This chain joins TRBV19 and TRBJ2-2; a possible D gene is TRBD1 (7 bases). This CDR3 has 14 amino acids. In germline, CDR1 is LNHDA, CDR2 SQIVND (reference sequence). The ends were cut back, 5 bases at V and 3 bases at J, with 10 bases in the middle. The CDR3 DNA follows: TGTGCCAGTAGTCCCAGGGGGGACACCGGGGAGCTGTTTTTT. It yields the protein CASSPRGDTGELFF. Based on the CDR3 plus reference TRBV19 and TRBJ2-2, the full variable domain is DGGITQSPKYLFRKEGQNVTLSCEQNLNHDAMYWYRQDPGQGLRLIYYSQIVNDFQKGDIAEGYSVSREKKESFPLTVTSAQKNPTAFYLCASSPRGDTGELFFGEGSRLTVL.

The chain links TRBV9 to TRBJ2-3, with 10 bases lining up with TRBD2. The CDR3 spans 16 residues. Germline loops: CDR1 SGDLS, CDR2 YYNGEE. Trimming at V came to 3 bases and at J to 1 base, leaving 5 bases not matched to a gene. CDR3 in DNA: TGTGCCAGCAGCGGGGGGACTAGCGAAGGCACAGATACGCAGTATTTT. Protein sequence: CASSGGTSEGTDTQYF.

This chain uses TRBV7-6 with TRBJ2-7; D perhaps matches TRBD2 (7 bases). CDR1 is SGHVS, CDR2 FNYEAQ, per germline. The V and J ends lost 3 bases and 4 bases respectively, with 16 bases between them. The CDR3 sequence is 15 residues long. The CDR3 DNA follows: TGTGCCAGCAGCTTTTCGCGGGGGCCCCGATACGAGCAGTACTTC. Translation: CASSFSRGPRYEQYF.

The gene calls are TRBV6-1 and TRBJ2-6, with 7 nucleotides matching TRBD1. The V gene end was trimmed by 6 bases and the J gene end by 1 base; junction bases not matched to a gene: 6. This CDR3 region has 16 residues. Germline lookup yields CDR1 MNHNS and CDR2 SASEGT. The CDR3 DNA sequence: TGTGCCAGCAGGGAATACAGGGGATCTGGGGCCAACGTCCTGACTTTC. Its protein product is CASREYRGSGANVLTF.

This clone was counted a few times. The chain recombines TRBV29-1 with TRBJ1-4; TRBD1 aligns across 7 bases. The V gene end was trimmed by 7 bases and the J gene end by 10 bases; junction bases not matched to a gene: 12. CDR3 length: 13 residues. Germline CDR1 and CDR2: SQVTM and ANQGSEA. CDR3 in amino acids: CSASAGGGGKLFF. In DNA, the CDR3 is TGCAGCGCTTCCGCAGGGGGTGGCGGAAAACTGTTTTTT.

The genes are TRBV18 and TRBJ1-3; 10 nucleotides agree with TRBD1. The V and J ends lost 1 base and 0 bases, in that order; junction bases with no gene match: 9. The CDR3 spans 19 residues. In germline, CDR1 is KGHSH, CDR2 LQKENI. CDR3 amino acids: CASSPRTGGGIGSGNTIYF. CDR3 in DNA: TGTGCCAGCTCACCACGGACAGGGGGAGGTATCGGCTCTGGAAACACCATATATTTT.

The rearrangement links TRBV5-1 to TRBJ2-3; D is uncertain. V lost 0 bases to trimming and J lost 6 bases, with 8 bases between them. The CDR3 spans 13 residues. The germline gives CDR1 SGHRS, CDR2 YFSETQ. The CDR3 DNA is TGCGCCAGCAGCTTGGCGCCCGGGGATACGCAGTATTTT. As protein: CASSLAPGDTQYF.

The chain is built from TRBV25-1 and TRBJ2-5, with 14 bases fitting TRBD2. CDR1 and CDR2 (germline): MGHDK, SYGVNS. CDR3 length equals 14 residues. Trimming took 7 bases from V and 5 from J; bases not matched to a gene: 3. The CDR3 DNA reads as TGTGCCAGCACCGGACTAGCGGGGGGCGAGACCCAGTACTTC. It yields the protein CASTGLAGGETQYF.